This paragraph reports one TCR beta chain. CDR1 is SGHKS and CDR2 is YYEKEE in the germline V gene (reference sequence). This CDR3 has 13 residues. V was trimmed by 5 bases and J by 4 bases, leaving 10 bases between them. These data belong to a study of blood T cell repertoires in COVID-19. Whole-study context: T cells, B-cell-depleted T cells, or PBMCs provided the cDNA or gDNA that served as material.

In the original workflow: For nucleated cells, counts were estimated from reference gene primer amplification. The data were produced by immunoSEQ multiplex PCR, yet TCRdb's version contains in-frame clones alone and is incomplete. D and trimming come from the DNA, and the V and J calls and clone size come from that table. The data contain some 160,000 clones, about 90% of them singletons. The chain employs TRBV5-5 and TRBJ2-1; D is undetermined. The sample taken for sequencing was peripheral blood. This receptor was identified in a man aged 60 to 69 with acute or convalescent COVID-19. CDR3 in DNA: TGTGCCAGCAGACTATTAGCATACAATGAGCAGTTCTTC. This gives the protein CASRLLAYNEQFF.